These 8 T cell receptor beta chains originate from one sample sequenced in a study of blood T cell repertoires in COVID-19. Sequencing was performed with immunoSEQ multiplex PCR; in TCRdb, only in-frame clones are kept and a portion is missing. The top ten clones hold roughly 5% of a sample with about 260,000 clones, around nine tenths of them seen once. Material for sequencing was peripheral blood. All receptors derive from a woman aged 55-70 years with COVID-19, enrolled during active disease.

The sample holds one count of this clone. This chain links TRBV28 with TRBJ1-2, with TRBD1 matching 9 bases. V lost 4 bases, J lost 3 bases, and 6 bases stayed unmatched. Germline V gene sequence: CDR1 MDHEN, CDR2 SYDVKM. The CDR3 runs to 15 residues. Here the CDR3 reads CASSSPGQGDYGYTF. CDR3 DNA: TGTGCCAGCAGTTCACCGGGACAGGGCGACTATGGCTACACCTTC.

The V call is TRBV30, the J call TRBJ1-1, with D perhaps TRBD1 (5 bases). The germline gives CDR1 GTSNPN, CDR2 SVGIG (reference sequence). Trimming pared 4 bases from V and 1 base from J, leaving 13 bases between. The CDR3 is made up of 14 amino acids. The CDR3 DNA reads as TGTGCCTGGACCCCCAACCAGGGGAACACTGAAGCTTTCTTT. It specifies CAWTPNQGNTEAFF.

This clone appeared a single time. This chain joins TRBV11-2 and TRBJ2-1; 14 positions match TRBD2. This CDR3 spans 19 amino acids. Germline trimming cut 5 bases from V and 2 bases from J; bases unmatched to any gene: 11. Germline V CDR1 and CDR2: SGHAT, FQNNGV. The CDR3 sequence is CASSRRGTSGRFPYNEQFF. CDR3 sequence (DNA): TGTGCCAGCAGCCGCAGAGGGACTAGCGGGAGATTCCCCTACAATGAGCAGTTCTTC.

The CDR3 DNA reads TGTGCCAGCTCACCGGGACAGGCGAACACCGGGGAGCTGTTTTTT. Amino acids: CASSPGQANTGELFF. The chain carries TRBV18 and TRBJ2-2; 8 bases are a match to TRBD1. This CDR3 is built from 15 residues. V shed 3 bases, J shed 0 bases, and the junction held 0 bases outside the gene matches. Per the germline V gene, CDR1 is KGHSH and CDR2 is LQKENI.

The genes are TRBV28 and TRBJ1-5; 10 nucleotides match TRBD1. Trimming removed 6 bases from V and 5 bases from J; junction bases left unmatched: 7. Germline V gene lookup returns CDR1 MDHEN and CDR2 SYDVKM. This CDR3 is 15 amino acids long. The CDR3: CASRSGTGAYQPQHF. For the CDR3, the DNA is TGTGCCAGCAGATCCGGGACAGGGGCCTATCAGCCCCAGCATTTT.

This clone appeared a single time. The chain links TRBV11-2 to TRBJ2-3, with TRBD2 as a possible D gene (7 bases). Germline V CDR1 and CDR2: SGHAT, FQNNGV. This CDR3 has 15 amino acids. Trimming removed 3 bases at V and 6 bases at J, with 16 bases between. CDR3 DNA: TGTGCCAGCAGCTTCCCAGGGGTGGGGGGGGATACGCAGTATTTT. The encoded protein is CASSFPGVGGDTQYF.

In its sample, this clone was seen once. The chain combines TRBV5-1 with TRBJ2-7, with a weak D call TRBD2 (5 bases). The germline V gene encodes CDR1 SGHRS and CDR2 YFSETQ. The CDR3 consists of 13 residues. Trimming left V 4 bases short and J 3 bases short, with 11 bases between. The CDR3 DNA sequence: TGCGCCAGCAGCACCCAAGGACTCTACGAGCAGTACTTC. The encoded protein is CASSTQGLYEQYF.

Only one count was recorded for this clone. J is TRBJ2-5 and V is TRBV24-1; a possible D gene is TRBD1 (5 bases). CDR3 length: 17 residues. Trimming removed 0 bases from V and 5 bases from J, with 18 bases in between. Per germline, CDR1 KGHDR and CDR2 SFDVKD. The CDR3: CATSDLGRGDAGETQYF. CDR3 sequence (DNA): TGTGCCACCAGTGATTTGGGAAGGGGCGACGCAGGGGAGACCCAGTACTTC.